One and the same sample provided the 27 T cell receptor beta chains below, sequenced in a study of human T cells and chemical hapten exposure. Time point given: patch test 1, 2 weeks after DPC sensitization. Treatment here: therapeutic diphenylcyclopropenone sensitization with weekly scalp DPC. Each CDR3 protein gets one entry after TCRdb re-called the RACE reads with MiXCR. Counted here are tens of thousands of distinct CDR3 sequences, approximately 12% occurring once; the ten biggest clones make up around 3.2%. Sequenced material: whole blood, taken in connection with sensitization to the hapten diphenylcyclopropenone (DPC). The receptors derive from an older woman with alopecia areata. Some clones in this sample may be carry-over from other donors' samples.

The CDR3 DNA sequence: TGTGCCAGCAGAGGGGGGGACCACGGAGGGATCTCTGGAAACACCATATATTTT. Protein: CASRGGDHGGISGNTIYF. The rearrangement links TRBV9 to TRBJ1-3, with D maybe TRBD1 (6 bases). The germline gives CDR1 SGDLS, CDR2 YYNGEE. This CDR3 is 18 amino acids long. Between the trimmed V and J ends, which lost 5 bases and 0 bases, there was a span of 21 bases.

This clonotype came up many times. The CDR3 DNA follows: TGCGCCAGCAGCCCAATGATCCAGGGGCTGTCCGACGGAACTGAAGCTTTCTTT. It yields the protein CASSPMIQGLSDGTEAFF. The chain couples TRBV5-1 to TRBJ1-1; maybe TRBD1 (6 bases). From germline, CDR1 is SGHRS and CDR2 YFSETQ. The CDR3 extends over 18 amino acids. Trimming removed 4 bases from V and 5 bases from J, with 27 bases in between.

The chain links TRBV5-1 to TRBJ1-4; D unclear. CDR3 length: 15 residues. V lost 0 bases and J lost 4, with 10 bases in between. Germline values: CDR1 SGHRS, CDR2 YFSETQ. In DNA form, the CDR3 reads TGCGCCAGCAGCTTGGGGGGAGCCGATAATGAAAAACTGTTTTTT. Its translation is CASSLGGADNEKLFF.

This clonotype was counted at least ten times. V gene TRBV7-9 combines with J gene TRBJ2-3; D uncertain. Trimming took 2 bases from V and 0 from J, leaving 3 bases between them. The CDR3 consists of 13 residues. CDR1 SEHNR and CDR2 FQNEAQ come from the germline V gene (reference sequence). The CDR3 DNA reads TGTGCCAGCAGCTTATCAAGCACAGATACGCAGTATTTT. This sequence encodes CASSLSSTDTQYF.

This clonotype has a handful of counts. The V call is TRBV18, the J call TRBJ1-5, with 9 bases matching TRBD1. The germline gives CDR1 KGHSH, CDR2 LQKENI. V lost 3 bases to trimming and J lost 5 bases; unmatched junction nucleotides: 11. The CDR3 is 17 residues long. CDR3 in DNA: TGTGCCAGCTCACCGCGACCGACAGGGGGGTTTGATCAGCCCCAGCATTTT. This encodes CASSPRPTGGFDQPQHF.

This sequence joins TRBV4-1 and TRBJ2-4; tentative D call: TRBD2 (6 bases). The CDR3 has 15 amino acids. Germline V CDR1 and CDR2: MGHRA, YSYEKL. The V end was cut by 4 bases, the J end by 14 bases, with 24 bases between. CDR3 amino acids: CASSPRTINSGGEYF. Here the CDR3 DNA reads TGCGCCAGCAGCCCGCGTACTATAAATAGCGGAGGGGAGTACTTC.

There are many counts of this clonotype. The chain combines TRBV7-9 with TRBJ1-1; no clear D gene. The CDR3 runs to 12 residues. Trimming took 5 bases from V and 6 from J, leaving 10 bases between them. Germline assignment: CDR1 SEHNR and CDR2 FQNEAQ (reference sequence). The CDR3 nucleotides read TGTGCCAGCAGCCCGGATTGGGCTGAAGCTTTCTTT. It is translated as CASSPDWAEAFF.

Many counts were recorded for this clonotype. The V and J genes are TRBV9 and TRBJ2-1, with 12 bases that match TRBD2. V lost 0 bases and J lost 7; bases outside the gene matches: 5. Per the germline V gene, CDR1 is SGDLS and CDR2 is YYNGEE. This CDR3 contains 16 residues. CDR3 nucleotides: TGTGCCAGCAGCGTAGCGCCTAGCGGGGGGGCGAATGAGCAGTTCTTC. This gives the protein CASSVAPSGGANEQFF.

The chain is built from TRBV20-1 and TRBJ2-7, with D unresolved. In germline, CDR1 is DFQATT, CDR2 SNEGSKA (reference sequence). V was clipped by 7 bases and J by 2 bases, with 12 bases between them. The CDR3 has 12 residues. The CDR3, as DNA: TGCAGTGGAACAGACCGACCCTACGAGCAGTACTTC. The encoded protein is CSGTDRPYEQYF.

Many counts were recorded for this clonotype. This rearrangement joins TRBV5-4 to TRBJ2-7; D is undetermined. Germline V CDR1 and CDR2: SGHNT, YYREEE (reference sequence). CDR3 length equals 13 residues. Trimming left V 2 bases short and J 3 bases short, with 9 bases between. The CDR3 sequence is CASSLTHGYEQYF. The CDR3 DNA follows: TGTGCCAGCAGCTTAACTCACGGCTACGAGCAGTACTTC.

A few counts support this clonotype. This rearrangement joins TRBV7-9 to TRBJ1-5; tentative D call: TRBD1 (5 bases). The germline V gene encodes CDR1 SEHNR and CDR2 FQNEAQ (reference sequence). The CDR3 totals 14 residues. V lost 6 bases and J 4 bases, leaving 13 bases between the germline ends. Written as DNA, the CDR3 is TGTGCCAGCAGGGGACCGGGGGAAAATCAGCCCCAGCATTTT. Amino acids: CASRGPGENQPQHF.

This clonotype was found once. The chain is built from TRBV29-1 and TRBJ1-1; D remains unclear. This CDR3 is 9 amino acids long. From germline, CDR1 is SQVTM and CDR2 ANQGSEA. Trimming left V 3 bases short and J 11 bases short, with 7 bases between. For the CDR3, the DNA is TGCAGCGTTGATGTCTCGGCTTTCTTT. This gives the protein CSVDVSAFF.

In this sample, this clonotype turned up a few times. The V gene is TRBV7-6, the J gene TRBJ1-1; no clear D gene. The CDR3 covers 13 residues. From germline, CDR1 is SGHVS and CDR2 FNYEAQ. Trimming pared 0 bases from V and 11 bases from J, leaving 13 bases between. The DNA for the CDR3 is TGTGCCAGCAGCTTAGCGGCAAACGAACGGGCTTTCTTT. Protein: CASSLAANERAFF. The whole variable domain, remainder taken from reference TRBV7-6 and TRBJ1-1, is GAGVSQSPRYKVTKRGQDVALRCDPISGHVSLYWYRQALGQGPEFLTYFNYEAQQDKSGLPNDRFSAERPEGSISTLTIQRTEQRDSAMYRCASSLAANERAFFGQGTRLTVV.

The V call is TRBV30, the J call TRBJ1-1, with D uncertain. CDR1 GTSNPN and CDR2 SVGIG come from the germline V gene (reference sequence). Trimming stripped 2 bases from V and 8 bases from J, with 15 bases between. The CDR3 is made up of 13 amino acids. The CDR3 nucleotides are TGTGCCTGGAGTCCTTATGGACGGAGGGAAGCTTTCTTT. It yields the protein CAWSPYGRREAFF.

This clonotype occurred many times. CDR3: CASSSFGTGAYEQYF. CDR3 sequence (DNA): TGTGCCAGCAGCTCCTTCGGGACAGGGGCCTACGAGCAGTACTTC. The genes are TRBV7-9 and TRBJ2-7; 10 bases match TRBD1. With V trimmed by 4 bases and J by 2 bases, 5 bases remained unmatched. The CDR3 contains 15 residues. Germline V gives CDR1 SEHNR, CDR2 FQNEAQ (reference sequence). Full variable domain (missing parts from reference TRBV7-9 and TRBJ2-7): DTGVSQNPRHKITKRGQNVTFRCDPISEHNRLYWYRQTLGQGPEFLTYFQNEAQLEKSRLLSDRFSAERPKGSFSTLEIQRTEQGDSAMYLCASSSFGTGAYEQYFGPGTRLTVT.

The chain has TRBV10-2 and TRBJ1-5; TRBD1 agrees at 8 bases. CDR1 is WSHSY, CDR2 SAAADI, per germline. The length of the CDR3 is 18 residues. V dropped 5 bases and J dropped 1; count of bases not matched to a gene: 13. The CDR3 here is CASSNPRQGIRSNQPQHF. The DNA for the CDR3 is TGCGCCAGCAGTAATCCACGACAGGGGATTCGGAGCAATCAGCCCCAGCATTTT.

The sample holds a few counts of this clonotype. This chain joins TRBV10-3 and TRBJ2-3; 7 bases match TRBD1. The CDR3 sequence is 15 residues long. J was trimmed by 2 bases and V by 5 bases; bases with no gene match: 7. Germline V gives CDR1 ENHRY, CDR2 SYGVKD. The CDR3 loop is CAISPGQASTDTQYF. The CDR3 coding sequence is TGTGCCATCAGTCCCGGACAGGCTTCCACAGATACGCAGTATTTT.

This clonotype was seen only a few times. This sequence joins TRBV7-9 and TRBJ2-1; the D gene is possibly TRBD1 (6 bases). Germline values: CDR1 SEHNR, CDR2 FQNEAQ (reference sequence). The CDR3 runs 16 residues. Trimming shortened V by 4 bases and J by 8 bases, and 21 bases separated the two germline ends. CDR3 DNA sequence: TGTGCCAGCAGCTCGGCCGCGACAGGCCCTGGGTATGAGCAGTTCTTC. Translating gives CASSSAATGPGYEQFF.

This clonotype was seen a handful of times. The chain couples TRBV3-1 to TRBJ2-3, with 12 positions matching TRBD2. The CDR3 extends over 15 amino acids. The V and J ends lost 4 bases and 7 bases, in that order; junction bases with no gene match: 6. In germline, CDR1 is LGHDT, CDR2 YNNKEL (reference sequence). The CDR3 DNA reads TGTGCCAGCAGCCCGACTAGCGGGGGCACGAATACGCAGTATTTT. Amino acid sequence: CASSPTSGGTNTQYF.

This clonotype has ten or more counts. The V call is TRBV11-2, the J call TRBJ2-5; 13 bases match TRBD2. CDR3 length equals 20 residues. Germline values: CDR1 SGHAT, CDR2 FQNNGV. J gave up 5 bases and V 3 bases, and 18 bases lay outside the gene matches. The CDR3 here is CASSFRTSGGRARVRETQYF. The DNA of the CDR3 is TGTGCCAGCAGCTTCAGGACTAGCGGGGGTAGAGCCCGGGTCAGGGAGACCCAGTACTTC.

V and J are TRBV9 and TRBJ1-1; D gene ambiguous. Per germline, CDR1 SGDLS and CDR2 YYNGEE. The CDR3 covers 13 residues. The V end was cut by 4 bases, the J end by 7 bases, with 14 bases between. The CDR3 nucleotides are TGTGCCAGCAGCCCTCAGCTAGACGGTGAAGCTTTCTTT. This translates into CASSPQLDGEAFF.

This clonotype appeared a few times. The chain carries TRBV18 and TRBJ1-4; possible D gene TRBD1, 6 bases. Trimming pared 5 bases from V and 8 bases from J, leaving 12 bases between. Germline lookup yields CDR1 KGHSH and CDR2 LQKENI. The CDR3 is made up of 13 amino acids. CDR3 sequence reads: CASSGQREEKLFF. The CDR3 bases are TGTGCCAGCTCAGGACAGAGGGAAGAAAAACTGTTTTTT.

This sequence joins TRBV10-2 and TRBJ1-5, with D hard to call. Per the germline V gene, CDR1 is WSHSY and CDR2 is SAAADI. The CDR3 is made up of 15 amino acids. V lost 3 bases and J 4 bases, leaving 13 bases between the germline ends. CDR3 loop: CASSERQSSNQPQHF. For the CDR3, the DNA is TGCGCCAGCAGTGAACGGCAGAGCAGTAATCAGCCCCAGCATTTT.

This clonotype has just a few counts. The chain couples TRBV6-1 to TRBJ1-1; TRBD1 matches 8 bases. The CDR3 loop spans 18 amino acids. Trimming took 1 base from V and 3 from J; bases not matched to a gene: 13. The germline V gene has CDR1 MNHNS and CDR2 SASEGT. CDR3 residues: CASSEVAIAGGADTEAFF. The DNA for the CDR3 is TGTGCCAGCAGTGAAGTGGCGATAGCAGGGGGCGCGGACACTGAAGCTTTCTTT.

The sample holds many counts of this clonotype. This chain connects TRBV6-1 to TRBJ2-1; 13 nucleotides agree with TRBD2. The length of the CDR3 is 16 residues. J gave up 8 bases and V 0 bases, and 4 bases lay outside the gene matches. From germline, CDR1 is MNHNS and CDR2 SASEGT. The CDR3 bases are TGTGCCAGCAGTGAAGCCCGGACTAGCGGGGGCGATGAGCAGTTCTTC. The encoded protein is CASSEARTSGGDEQFF.

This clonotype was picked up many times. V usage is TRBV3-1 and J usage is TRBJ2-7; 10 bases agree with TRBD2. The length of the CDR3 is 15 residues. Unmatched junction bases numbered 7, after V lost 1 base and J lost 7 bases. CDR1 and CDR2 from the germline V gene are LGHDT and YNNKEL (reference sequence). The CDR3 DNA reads TGTGCCAGCAGCCAAGTAGCGGGGGGTTTTGTGGAGCAGTACTTC. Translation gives CASSQVAGGFVEQYF.

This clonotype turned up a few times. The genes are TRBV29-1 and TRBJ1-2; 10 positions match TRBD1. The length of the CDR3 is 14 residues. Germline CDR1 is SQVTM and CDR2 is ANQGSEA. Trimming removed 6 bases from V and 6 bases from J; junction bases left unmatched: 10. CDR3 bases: TGCAGCGTCAGCCCCGGGACAGGGGCCCATGGCTACACCTTC. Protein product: CSVSPGTGAHGYTF.